Described below is a single T cell receptor (beta chain) sequence and its context. Antigen: not known. Germline assignment: CDR1 SGHDT and CDR2 YYEEEE. CDR3 length equals 15 residues. V shed 0 bases, J shed 8 bases, and the junction held 4 bases outside the gene matches. The data belong to a study of T cell responses to AZD1222 COVID-19 vaccine. Study context: Second-dose schedules of about 4 or about 12 weeks were combined. General study results and limits: Vaccine-associated CD4 TCRs spanned spike, dominant at 160-218 and 743-854. Nearly half of the spike-specific TCRs reportedly recognize variant regions that carry no mutations.

TCRdb's copy holds only in-frame clones and misses some; the assay was immunoSEQ multiplex PCR. The repertoire holds 130,000 to 150,000 clones, with around 89% as singletons. The receptor was isolated from an adult in good health. The J gene is TRBJ1-6, the V gene TRBV5-6; 8 bases line up with TRBD1. Here the sequenced sample was peripheral blood, taken on day 0 of AZD1222 vaccination. The CDR3 nucleotides read TGTGCCAGCAGCTTGGTTCAGGGGGCTTATTCACCCCTCCACTTT. This sequence encodes CASSLVQGAYSPLHF.